This TCR beta chain was sequenced in a study of T-cell memory formation after mild COVID-19 (dated by TCRdb to 2020 to 2023). Describing the broader study: Most TCR sequence clusters were specific to one of the two donors. In two donors, T-cell clones that expanded and contracted after mild COVID-19 were tracked by sequencing TCRalpha and TCRbeta repertoires over time. Two young, previously healthy adult volunteers, one female and one male, were included in the cohort. Overall results and qualifications from the work: SARS-CoV-2 specificity was not confirmed for the second-wave clones peaking on day 37. Some responding clones were detected in pre-infection memory, which suggested that pre-existing cross-reactive memory T cells had joined the SARS-CoV-2 response. The study included only two mild cases, and larger cohorts that include severe cases with pre-infection samples were judged to be necessary. Contracting CD4+ clones appeared mostly in the CM and EM memory subsets, whereas CD8+ clones were enriched in EMRA. Clones that contracted from day 15 to 85 showed balanced CD4/CD8 phenotypes, whereas a second wave of clones that expanded from day 15 to 37 leaned towards CD4+.

Ficoll-Paque density gradient centrifugation was used to isolate PBMCs. Per the germline V gene, SGHRS is the CDR1 and YFSETQ is the CDR2. Including cysteine and phenylalanine, the CDR3 has 14 amino acids. The only DNA kept is the CDR3, 42 bases in frame from the first base. V gives up 4 bases and J gives up 3 bases, and the segment between their germline ends measures 14 bases. The instrument given in TCRdb is Illumina NovaSeq 6000. TCRalpha and TCRbeta cDNA libraries were built by 5'RACE with constant-segment primers, adding sample barcodes and unique molecular identifiers. RNA was extracted from every sample with Trizol reagent. Library amplification was performed in two PCR steps, and a second sample barcode and Illumina TruSeq adapters were introduced in the second step. The libraries were sequenced on an Illumina NovaSeq using 2 x 150 bp paired-end reads. For the original study's pipeline: Reads were demultiplexed and collapsed into UMI-guided consensus sequences with migec v1.2.7. Using mixcr v2.1.11, UMI consensuses were aligned to TRA and TRB V and J templates and then assembled into clonotypes. A clonotype was counted as expanded or contracted only when both edgeR and NoisET called the clonotype significant, with the noise models trained on biological replicates. For edgeR calls, a false discovery rate-adjusted p below 0.01 and a log2 fold-change threshold of 1 were applied. PCA with hierarchical clustering of max-normalized trajectories of the 1000 most abundant clonotypes was used as exploratory dynamics analysis. The CD4 or CD8 phenotype of responding clones was assigned using the separately sequenced CD4+ and CD8+ repertoires. In TCRdb, the public reads were trimmed at Q25 with fastp and aligned with MiXCR, with productive beta chains retained. CDR3 protein sequences are deduplicated, and each keeps its most common genes and DNA. The V and J calls were determined by TCRdb, not by the authors. The sample table records more than 80,000 distinct CDR3 sequences; more than 15% of these occur just once. Roughly 27% of the sample belongs to the ten largest clones.

A remark on this clonotype: No cognate antigen has been identified for it. No per-base quality is available; no much larger clone lies one base away.

This sequence uses TRBV5-1 and TRBJ2-7; the D segment may tentatively be TRBD1 or TRBD2, each giving 5 matched bases. This clonotype was sampled from an adult woman who had mild COVID-19 (a few samples of this study predate the infection). The sample titles of this study are shuffled in the database, so cell type and time point are left out; the donor was told from shared clones. The sequenced sample consisted of PBMCs or a T cell subset sorted from them (not recorded which). The CDR3 is CASSTGTAIYEQYF. In nucleotides, the sequence is TGCGCCAGCAGCACGGGGACCGCTATCTACGAGCAGTACTTC.